Each of the 5 T cell receptor beta chains below was sequenced from the same sample in a study of blood T cells in healthy people across ages. A J-beta primer mix and a sample-barcoded 5' primer were used in a second PCR of about 7 to 12 cycles. Using its own MiXCR run on the 5' RACE reads, TCRdb lists one record per CDR3 protein. The table lists 750,000 to 850,000 distinct CDR3 sequences, around 25% of them singletons. A further study also used this sample, focusing on T cells of mothers and their children.

Sequencing was performed on blood. Source of these receptors: a boy aged 5-17 years in good health.

This chain joins TRBV6-5 and TRBJ2-1; D unclear. Germline loops: CDR1 MNHEY, CDR2 SVGAGI. This CDR3 contains 14 residues. Between the trimmed V and J ends, which lost 5 bases and 5 bases, there was a span of 13 bases. The CDR3 loop reads CASSPLIRNNEQFF. CDR3 DNA: TGTGCCAGCAGTCCTCTAATCCGCAACAATGAGCAGTTCTTC.

J is TRBJ2-5 and V is TRBV3-1, with TRBD2 identical over 8 bases. Losses at the gene ends were 0 bases for V and 5 bases for J; bases not matched to a gene: 5. This CDR3 comprises 15 residues. Germline CDR1 reads LGHDT; CDR2 reads YNNKEL (reference sequence). CDR3 amino acids: CASSQDWAGGETQYF. The CDR3 DNA is TGTGCCAGCAGCCAAGACTGGGCGGGAGGCGAGACCCAGTACTTC.

This chain connects TRBV10-2 to TRBJ2-7, with TRBD1 identical over 10 bases. Trimming cost V 7 bases and J 9 bases; bases outside gene matches: 21. The germline CDR1 and CDR2 sequences are WSHSY and SAAADI. The CDR3 loop spans 17 amino acids. In DNA form, the CDR3 reads TGCGCCAGCAAAGCAGACGTAGGGACAGGGGATTTTGGGGCGCAGTACTTC. This codes for CASKADVGTGDFGAQYF.

In its sample, this clonotype was seen a few times. The chain recombines TRBV12-3 or TRBV12-4 with TRBJ1-4; TRBD1 aligns across 8 bases. V lost 6 bases and J lost 8; bases outside the gene matches: 5. This CDR3 spans 13 amino acids. CDR3 bases: TGTGCCAGCAGCCGCAGGGGGCGCGAAAAACTGTTTTTT. As protein: CASSRRGREKLFF.

The genes are TRBV28 and TRBJ1-1; 8 nucleotides match TRBD1. V lost 7 bases, J lost 6 bases, and 7 bases stayed unmatched. There are 13 residues in the CDR3. Germline CDR1 MDHEN, CDR2 SYDVKM. The CDR3 here is CASNIGQGPEAFF. The DNA of the CDR3 is TGTGCCAGCAATATTGGACAGGGACCTGAAGCTTTCTTT.